The 2 T cell receptor beta chains listed next were all sequenced from one sample in a study of T cells in Graves' hyperthyroidism and ophthalmopathy. Researchers took RNA transcripts and amplified the TCR beta CDR3 regions from them. First-round RT-PCR with HTBI primers amplified the TCR CDR3 region. TCRdb passed the multiplex PCR reads through MiXCR, listing each CDR3 protein once. The table lists around 400,000 distinct CDR3 sequences, 15% to 17% of them singletons. The specimen sequenced was blood. Source of these receptors: a woman aged 18-30 years with Graves' hyperthyroidism that later progressed to Graves' ophthalmopathy.

This clonotype was recorded at least ten times. This chain uses TRBV28 with TRBJ2-5; 10 nucleotides align to TRBD1. The CDR3 is 17 amino acids. Trimming removed 5 bases from V and 3 bases from J; junction bases left unmatched: 12. Looked up from germline, CDR1 is MDHEN and CDR2 is SYDVKM. Written as DNA, the CDR3 is TGTGCCAGCAGTGGGATCCTGGGACAGGGGCGTGAAGAGACCCAGTACTTC. This translates into CASSGILGQGREETQYF.

The sample holds many counts of this clonotype. The chain links TRBV5-5 to TRBJ2-1, with D uncertain. The length of the CDR3 is 13 residues. The germline V gene encodes CDR1 SGHKS and CDR2 YYEKEE (reference sequence). V shed 4 bases and J shed 4 bases, with 9 bases lying between them. CDR3 residues: CASSIDIYNEQFF. The CDR3 DNA follows: TGTGCCAGCAGCATCGACATTTACAATGAGCAGTTCTTC.